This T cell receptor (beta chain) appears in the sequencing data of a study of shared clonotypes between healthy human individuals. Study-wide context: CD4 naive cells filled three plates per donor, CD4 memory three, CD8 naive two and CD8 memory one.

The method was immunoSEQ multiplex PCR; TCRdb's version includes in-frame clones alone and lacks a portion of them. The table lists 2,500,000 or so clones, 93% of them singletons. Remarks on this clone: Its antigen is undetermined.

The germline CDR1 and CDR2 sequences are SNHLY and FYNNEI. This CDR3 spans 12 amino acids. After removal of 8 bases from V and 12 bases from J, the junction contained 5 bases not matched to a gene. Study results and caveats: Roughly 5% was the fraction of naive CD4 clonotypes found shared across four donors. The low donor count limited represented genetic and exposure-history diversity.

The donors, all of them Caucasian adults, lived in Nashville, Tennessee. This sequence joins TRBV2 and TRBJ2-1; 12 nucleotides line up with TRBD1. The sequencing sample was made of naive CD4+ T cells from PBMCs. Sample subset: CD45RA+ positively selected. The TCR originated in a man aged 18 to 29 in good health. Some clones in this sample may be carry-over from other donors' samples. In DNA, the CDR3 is TGTGCCAGCGGGACAGGGGGCGCCGGGCAGTTCTTC. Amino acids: CASGTGGAGQFF.